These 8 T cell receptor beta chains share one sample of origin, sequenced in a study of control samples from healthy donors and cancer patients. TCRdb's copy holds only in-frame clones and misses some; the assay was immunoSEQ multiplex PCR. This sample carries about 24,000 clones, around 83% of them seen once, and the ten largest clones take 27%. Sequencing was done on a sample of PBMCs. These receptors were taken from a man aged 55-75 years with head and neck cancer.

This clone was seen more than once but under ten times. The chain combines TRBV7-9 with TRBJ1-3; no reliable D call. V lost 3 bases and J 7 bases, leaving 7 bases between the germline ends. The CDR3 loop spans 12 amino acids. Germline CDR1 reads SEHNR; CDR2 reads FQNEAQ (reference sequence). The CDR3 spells CASSFNSNTIYF. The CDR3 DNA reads TGTGCCAGCAGCTTTAACAGCAACACCATATATTTT. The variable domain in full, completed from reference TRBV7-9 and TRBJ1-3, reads DTGVSQNPRHKITKRGQNVTFRCDPISEHNRLYWYRQTLGQGPEFLTYFQNEAQLEKSRLLSDRFSAERPKGSFSTLEIQRTEQGDSAMYLCASSFNSNTIYFGEGSWLTVV.

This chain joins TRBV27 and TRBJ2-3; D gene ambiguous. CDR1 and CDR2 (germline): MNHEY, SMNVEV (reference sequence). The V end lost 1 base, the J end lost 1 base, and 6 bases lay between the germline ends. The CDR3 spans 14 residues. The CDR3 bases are TGTGCCAGCAGTTTATACTCCCGCACAGATACGCAGTATTTT. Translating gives CASSLYSRTDTQYF.

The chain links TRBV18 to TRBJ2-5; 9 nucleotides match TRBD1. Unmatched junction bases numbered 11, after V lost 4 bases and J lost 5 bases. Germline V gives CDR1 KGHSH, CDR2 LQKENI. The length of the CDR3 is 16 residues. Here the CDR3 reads CASSLPGTGRTETQYF. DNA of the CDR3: TGTGCCAGCTCACTTCCCGGGACAGGGAGGACGGAGACCCAGTACTTC.

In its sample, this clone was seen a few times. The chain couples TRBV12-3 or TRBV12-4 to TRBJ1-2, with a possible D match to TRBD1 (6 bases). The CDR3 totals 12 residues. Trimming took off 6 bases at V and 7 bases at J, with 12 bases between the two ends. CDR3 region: CASSPTGIGYTF. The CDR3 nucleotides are TGTGCCAGCAGCCCCACAGGGATTGGCTACACCTTC.

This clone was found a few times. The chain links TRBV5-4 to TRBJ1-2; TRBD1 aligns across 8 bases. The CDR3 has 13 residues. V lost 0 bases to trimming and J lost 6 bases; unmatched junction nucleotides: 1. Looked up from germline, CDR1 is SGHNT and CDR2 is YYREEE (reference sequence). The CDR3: CASSLVTGDGYTF. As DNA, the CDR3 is TGTGCCAGCAGCTTGGTGACAGGGGATGGCTACACCTTC.

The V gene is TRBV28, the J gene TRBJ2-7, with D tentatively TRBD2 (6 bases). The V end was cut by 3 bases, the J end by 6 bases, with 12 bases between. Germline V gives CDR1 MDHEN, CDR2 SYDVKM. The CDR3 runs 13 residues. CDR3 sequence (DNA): TGTGCCAGCAGTTTTGGGCTAGCGCTCGAGCAGTACTTC. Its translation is CASSFGLALEQYF.

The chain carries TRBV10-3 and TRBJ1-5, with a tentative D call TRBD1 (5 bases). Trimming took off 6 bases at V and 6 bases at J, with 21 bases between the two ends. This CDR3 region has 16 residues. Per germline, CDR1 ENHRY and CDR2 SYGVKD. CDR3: CAISPSPGGFGQPQHF. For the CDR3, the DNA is TGTGCCATCAGCCCCTCCCCCGGGGGGTTCGGTCAGCCCCAGCATTTT.

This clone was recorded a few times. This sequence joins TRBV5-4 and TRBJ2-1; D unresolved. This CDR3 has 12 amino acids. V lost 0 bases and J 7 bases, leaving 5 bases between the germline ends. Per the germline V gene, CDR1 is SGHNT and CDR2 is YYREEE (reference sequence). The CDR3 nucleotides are TGTGCCAGCAGCTTGGTGTTGAATGAGCAGTTCTTC. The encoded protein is CASSLVLNEQFF.